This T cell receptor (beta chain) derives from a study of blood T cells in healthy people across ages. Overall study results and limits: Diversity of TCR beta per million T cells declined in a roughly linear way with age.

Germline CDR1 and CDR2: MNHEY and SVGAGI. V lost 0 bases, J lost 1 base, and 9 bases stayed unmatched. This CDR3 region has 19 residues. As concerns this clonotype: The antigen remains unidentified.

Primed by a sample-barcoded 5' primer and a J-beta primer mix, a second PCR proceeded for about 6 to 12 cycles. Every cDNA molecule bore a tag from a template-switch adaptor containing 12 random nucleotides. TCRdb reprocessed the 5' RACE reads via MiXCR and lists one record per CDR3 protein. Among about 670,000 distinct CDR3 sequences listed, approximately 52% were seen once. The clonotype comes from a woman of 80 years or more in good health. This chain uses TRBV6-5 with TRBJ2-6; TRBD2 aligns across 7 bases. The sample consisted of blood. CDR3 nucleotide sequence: TGTGCCAGCAGTTACTCGTTGGAGGGAGGGAGTTCTGGGGCCAACGTCCTGACTTTC. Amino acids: CASSYSLEGGSSGANVLTF.